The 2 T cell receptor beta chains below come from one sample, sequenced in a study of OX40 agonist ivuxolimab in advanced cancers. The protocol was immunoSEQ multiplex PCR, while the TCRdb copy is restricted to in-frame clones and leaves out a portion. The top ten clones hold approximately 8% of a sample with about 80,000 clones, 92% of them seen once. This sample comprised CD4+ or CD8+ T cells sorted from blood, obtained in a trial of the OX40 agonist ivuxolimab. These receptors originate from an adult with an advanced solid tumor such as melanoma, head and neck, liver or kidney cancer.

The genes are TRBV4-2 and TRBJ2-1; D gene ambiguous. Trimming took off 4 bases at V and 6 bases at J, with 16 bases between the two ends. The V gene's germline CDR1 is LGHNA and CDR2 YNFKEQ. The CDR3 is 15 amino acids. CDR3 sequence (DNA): TGTGCCAGCAGCCGAAACGGGCCCCCGGGCAATGAGCAGTTCTTC. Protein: CASSRNGPPGNEQFF.

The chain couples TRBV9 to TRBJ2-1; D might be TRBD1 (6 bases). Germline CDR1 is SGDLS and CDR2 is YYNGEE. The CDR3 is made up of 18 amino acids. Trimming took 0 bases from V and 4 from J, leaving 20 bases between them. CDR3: CASSVEGGPIRGYNEQFF. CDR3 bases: TGTGCCAGCAGCGTAGAAGGGGGACCAATTCGTGGGTACAATGAGCAGTTCTTC.